This passage covers 23 T cell receptor beta chains from one sample sequenced in a study of CD8+ T cells in alopecia areata. Following RNA extraction, reverse transcription yielded cDNA that acted as the sequencing template. Repertoires were generated with immunoSEQ multiplex PCR, while TCRdb's copy carries only in-frame clones and drops some. The sample holds roughly 260,000 clones, and no clone turns up only once. Sorting relied on CD4, CD8alpha, NKG2D, NKG2ACE and other markers applied to pooled cutaneous lymph node cells. The specimen sequenced was CD4+ T cells sorted from a lymph node. The receptor source for this set is a C3H/HeJ mouse with alopecia areata. Mouse strain MHC haplotype: H2-k.

This clone occurred a few times. Mouse names are used for the genes. Partial CDR3 DNA: TGCACCTGCAGTGCAGTTGGGGGGCCCAATGCT. Protein sequence: CTCSAVGGPNA. The full-length CDR3 reads as CTCSAVGGPNAEQFF. V is TRBV1 and J is TRBJ2-1; tentatively, D is TRBD2 (7 bases). The read is 4 residues too short to cover the CDR3 end, so that end is filled in from the germline J gene. CDR1 NSQYPW and CDR2 LRSPGD come from the germline V gene (reference sequence). The CDR3 spans 15 residues. V gave up 1 base and J gave up 5 bases, with 12 bases separating them.

About this clone itself: Here the gene names and germline are mouse. From the germline J gene comes the end of the CDR3, since the read stops 4 residues before it. This CDR3 is also generated by other DNA sequences in the sample. The chain recombines TRBV5 with TRBJ2-1, with 8 bases aligning to TRBD2. Germline CDR1 LGHNA, CDR2 YNLKQL (reference sequence). V lost 0 bases, J lost 6 bases, and 4 bases stayed unmatched. The CDR3 consists of 15 residues. The CDR3 DNA, read in part, is TGTGCCAGCAGCCAAGATTGGGGGGGGCTTGCT. Encoded protein: CASSQDWGGLA. In full, the CDR3 reads CASSQDWGGLAEQFF.

This clone was seen only a few times. Genes here carry mouse names. The read stops 4 residues short of the end of the CDR3; the missing end is completed from the germline J gene. This chain links TRBV1 with TRBJ1-1; 11 positions match TRBD1. The length of the CDR3 is 16 residues. Germline V gene lookup returns CDR1 NSQYPW and CDR2 LRSPGD (reference sequence). V was pared by 1 base and J by 0 bases, with 1 base of the junction left unmatched. The CDR3 is CTCSAADRGPNTEVFF. The DNA read from the CDR3 is TGCACCTGCAGTGCAGCGGACAGGGGGCCAAACACA.

This clone was counted ten times or more. Gene names and germline refer to mouse. The read comes to an end 4 residues before the CDR3 does, leaving the germline J gene to fill in the end. The chain links TRBV12-1 to TRBJ2-3, with 10 bases identical to TRBD2. The length of the CDR3 is 15 residues. The germline V gene encodes CDR1 SGHSN and CDR2 HYEKVE. Trimming took 0 bases from V and 2 from J; bases not matched to a gene: 1. Incomplete CDR3 DNA: TGTGCCAGCTCTCTCGGGACTGGGGATGCAGAA. It codes for CASSLGTGDAE. The full CDR3 sequence reads CASSLGTGDAETLYF.

This clone was found a few times. The gene symbols are mouse symbols. The CDR3 end falls 4 residues outside the read, so it is completed with the germline J gene. The chain has TRBV14 and TRBJ2-7; 7 positions agree with TRBD2. The CDR3 runs to 14 residues. Germline CDR1 and CDR2: SGHDT and FRDEAV. The part of the CDR3 DNA that was read is TGTGCCAGCAGTTTCGGCGGGGGGGATTAT. The encoded protein is CASSFGGGDY. From start to end, the CDR3 is CASSFGGGDYEQYF.

This clone was counted a few times. Genes and germline are mouse. The CDR3 goes on 4 residues after the read ends, and that part is filled in from the germline J gene. The chain carries TRBV19 and TRBJ1-1; D possibly corresponds to TRBD1 (6 bases). Germline loops: CDR1 FNHDT, CDR2 SITEND (reference sequence). This CDR3 region has 13 residues. The sequenced CDR3 bases are TGTGCCAGCAGTTCTCAGGGGCGGGCA. This translates into CASSSQGRA. The entire CDR3 is CASSSQGRAEVFF.

About this clone: Gene names are the mouse ones. The CDR3 end falls 3 residues outside the read, so it is completed with the germline J gene. The rearrangement links TRBV1 to TRBJ1-6; D gene unclear. TRBJ1-6 is an open reading frame whose function is uncertain. V dropped 5 bases and J dropped 0 bases, with 8 bases sitting between them. Per germline, CDR1 NSQYPW and CDR2 LRSPGD (reference sequence). This CDR3 spans 15 amino acids. The CDR3 loop is CTCSPDNSYNSPLYF. CDR3 DNA, as far as it was read: TGCACCTGCAGTCCTGACAATTCCTATAATTCGCCC.

The table lists this clone with a few counts. Gene names and germline refer to mouse. The read falls 4 residues short of the CDR3 end, and the missing part is taken from the germline J gene. The chain employs TRBV13-1 and TRBJ2-5; possible D gene TRBD2, 6 bases. Germline V gives CDR1 NSHNY, CDR2 SYGAGN. This CDR3 has 12 amino acids. CDR3 loop: CASSGEGDTQYF. CDR3 DNA, as far as it was read: TGTGCCAGCTCTGGGGAAGGGGAC.

This clone was detected ten times or more. Genes and germline are mouse. The read comes to an end 4 residues before the CDR3 does, leaving the germline J gene to fill in the end. This chain connects TRBV3 to TRBJ2-1; a weak D match, TRBD1 (6 bases). CDR1 is SNHLY and CDR2 is FYNGKV in the germline V gene (reference sequence). The ends were cut back, 5 bases at V and 1 base at J, with 12 bases in the middle. The CDR3 has 15 residues. This CDR3 reads CASSPGGQNYAEQFF. Partial CDR3 DNA: TGTGCCAGCAGCCCTGGCGGACAGAACTATGCT. Drawing the rest from reference TRBV3 and TRBJ2-1, the complete variable domain is GPKVLQIPSHQIIDMGQMVTLNCDPVSNHLYFYWYKQILGQQMEFLVNFYNGKVMEKSKLFKDQFSVERPDGSYFTLKIQPTALEDSAVYFCASSPGGQNYAEQFFGPGTRLTVL.

This clone appeared a few times. Each gene name is a mouse one. Read sequence stops 4 residues before the CDR3 end, and the germline J gene provides the missing end. The chain has TRBV14 and TRBJ2-7; D is possibly TRBD1 (6 bases). V gave up 2 bases and J gave up 2 bases, with 8 bases separating them. CDR1 SGHDT and CDR2 FRDEAV come from the germline V gene. The CDR3 spans 13 residues. CDR3 DNA, as far as it was read: TGTGCCAGCAGTTTTGGACAGACCTAT. As protein: CASSFGQTY. The entire CDR3 protein is CASSFGQTYEQYF.

This clone has ten or more counts. The gene names given are mouse names. The read terminates 4 residues ahead of where the CDR3 ends, so the germline J gene completes it. This sequence joins TRBV5 and TRBJ2-5; D remains ambiguous. In germline, CDR1 is LGHNA, CDR2 YNLKQL (reference sequence). This CDR3 spans 13 amino acids. Trimming removed 4 bases from V and 0 bases from J, with 5 bases in between. CDR3 protein: CASSPTNQDTQYF. Incomplete CDR3 DNA: TGTGCCAGCAGCCCGACAAACCAAGAC.

There are a few counts of this clone. Each gene name is a mouse one. The read falls 4 residues short of the CDR3 end, and the missing part is taken from the germline J gene. This chain links TRBV17 with TRBJ1-1; the match to TRBD1 covers 8 bases. Looked up from germline, CDR1 is MNHDT and CDR2 is YYDKIL. The CDR3 runs 15 residues. V shed 6 bases, J shed 1 base, and the junction held 7 bases outside the gene matches. CDR3 DNA (partial): TGTGCTAGCAGCAGCGTACAGGGGGGAAACACA. Residues: CASSSVQGGNT. The whole CDR3 sequence is CASSSVQGGNTEVFF.

This clone was detected only a few times. Gene names are mouse gene names. The CDR3 spells CASSDSGGTEVFF. The DNA read from the CDR3 is TGTGCCAGCAGTGATTCGGGGGGCACA. The chain has TRBV13-3 and TRBJ1-1; D might be TRBD1 (5 bases). The missing CDR3 end, 4 residues past where the read stops, is filled in from the germline J gene. The CDR3 totals 13 residues. V was pared by 1 base and J by 4 bases, with 8 bases between. Germline CDR1 is NNHDY and CDR2 is SYVADS.

As for this clone: Genes and germline come from the mouse. The CDR3 end is not reached by the read, which stops 4 residues before it; the germline J gene fills it in. The chain couples TRBV13-1 to TRBJ2-2; the D gene is possibly TRBD1 (6 bases). CDR1 is NSHNY and CDR2 is SYGAGN in the germline V gene. Trimming removed 2 bases from V and 3 bases from J, with 8 bases in between. CDR3 length: 14 residues. The CDR3 loop is CASSEGGHTGQLYF. The part of the CDR3 DNA that was read is TGTGCCAGCAGTGAAGGGGGTCACACCGGG.

Of note for this clone: Gene names are the mouse ones. The DNA ends 4 residues before the CDR3 does, and the rest of the CDR3 is filled in from the germline J gene. The chain uses TRBV13-1 and TRBJ2-1; TRBD2 matches at 9 bases. V was pared by 6 bases and J by 3 bases, with 1 base of the junction left unmatched. This CDR3 has 13 amino acids. CDR1 and CDR2 from the germline V gene are NSHNY and SYGAGN. The CDR3: CASNGGAYAEQFF. The covered CDR3 bases are TGTGCCAGCAATGGGGGGGCCTATGCT.

This clone was seen only a few times. Gene names and germline refer to mouse. Coverage ceases 4 residues before the CDR3 finishes, and the germline J gene fills in the end. The chain links TRBV13-2 to TRBJ2-1; possibly TRBD1 for D (6 bases). This CDR3 contains 14 residues. Germline loops: CDR1 NNHNN, CDR2 SYGAGS (reference sequence). Trimming cost V 1 base and J 6 bases, with 11 bases left between them. The part of the CDR3 DNA that was read is TGTGCCAGCGGTGATCCAGGGGTTGGTGCT. It translates to CASGDPGVGA. The full CDR3 reads CASGDPGVGAEQFF.

This clone was observed a few times. All gene names here are mouse names. The read gets to within 4 residues of the CDR3 end, and the germline J gene fills in the rest. The rearrangement links TRBV13-3 to TRBJ2-1, with 8 bases that match TRBD2. Germline values: CDR1 NNHDY, CDR2 SYVADS. CDR3 length equals 15 residues. With V trimmed by 1 base and J by 4 bases, 4 bases remained unmatched. The CDR3 is CASSDMGGAYAEQFF. Partial CDR3 DNA: TGTGCCAGCAGTGATATGGGGGGGGCTTATGCT.

This clone turned up a few times. The germline and genes are mouse ones. The sequenced fragment ends 4 residues before the CDR3 boundary, so the rest is inferred from the germline J gene. The chain carries TRBV13-1 and TRBJ2-4, with D possibly being TRBD2 (5 bases). Germline CDR1 reads NSHNY; CDR2 reads SYGAGN. The CDR3 sequence is 14 residues long. The CDR3 is CASSDAVGKNTLYF. The part of the CDR3 DNA that was read is TGTGCCAGCAGTGATGCGGTGGGGAAAAAC.

About this clone itself: Gene names and germline refer to mouse. The read stops 4 residues short of the end of the CDR3; the missing end is completed from the germline J gene. The chain couples TRBV19 to TRBJ2-7, with D possibly being TRBD1 (6 bases). Germline values: CDR1 FNHDT, CDR2 SITEND (reference sequence). The V end lost 2 bases, the J end lost 3 bases, and 9 bases lay between the germline ends. The CDR3 covers 13 residues. CDR3 protein: CASSMGTNYEQYF. The covered CDR3 bases are TGTGCCAGCAGTATGGGGACAAACTAT. Using reference TRBV19 and TRBJ2-7 for the parts outside the CDR3, the full variable domain is GGIITQTPKFLIGQEGQKLTLKCQQNFNHDTMYWYRQDSGKGLRLIYYSITENDLQKGDLSEGYDASREKKSSFSLTVTSAQKNEMAVFLCASSMGTNYEQYFGPGTRLTVL.

This clone was recorded a few times. The genes are named according to mouse. The read falls 4 residues short of the CDR3 end, and the missing part is taken from the germline J gene. V gene TRBV19 combines with J gene TRBJ2-3; TRBD2 agrees at 8 bases. The V gene's germline CDR1 is FNHDT and CDR2 SITEND (reference sequence). This CDR3 contains 14 residues. J was trimmed by 0 bases and V by 6 bases; bases with no gene match: 3. The part of the CDR3 DNA that was read is TGTGCCAGCATCACTGGGGGTAGTGCAGAA. It codes for CASITGGSAE. The full CDR3 protein is CASITGGSAETLYF.

This clone showed up just a few times. Germline and genes: mouse. The read comes to an end 4 residues before the CDR3 does, leaving the germline J gene to fill in the end. The V gene is TRBV13-2, the J gene TRBJ2-3; a possible D gene is TRBD2 (5 bases). The CDR3 totals 15 residues. CDR1 is NNHNN, CDR2 SYGAGS, per germline (reference sequence). V was clipped by 2 bases and J by 0 bases, with 10 bases between them. CDR3 DNA (partial): TGTGCCAGCGGTGAAAGTCTGGGAAGTGCAGAA. This sequence encodes CASGESLGSAE. In full, the CDR3 is CASGESLGSAETLYF.

In its sample, this clone was seen a few times. Gene names are mouse gene names. Sequencing ends 4 residues short of the CDR3 end; the germline J gene provides the rest. The gene calls are TRBV19 and TRBJ1-1; D is ambiguous. The V gene's germline CDR1 is FNHDT and CDR2 SITEND (reference sequence). The CDR3 is 12 residues long. CDR3 loop: CASSPTGVEVFF. The DNA read from the CDR3 is TGTGCCAGCAGTCCAACTGGGGTA.

For this clone: Gene names and germline refer to mouse. CDR3 bases read: TGTGCCAGCAGCTCACAAGCAAACACA. Translation gives CASSSQANT. The whole CDR3 protein reads CASSSQANTEVFF. V gene TRBV5 combines with J gene TRBJ1-1, with D unresolved. The DNA ends 4 residues before the CDR3 does, and the rest of the CDR3 is filled in from the germline J gene. There are 13 residues in the CDR3. Germline V lookup: CDR1 LGHNA, CDR2 YNLKQL (reference sequence). Trimming took off 5 bases at V and 0 bases at J, with 7 bases between the two ends.